Each of the 4 T cell receptor beta chains below was sequenced from the same sample in a study of somatic mutations in cytotoxic T cells in rheumatoid arthritis. Data came from immunoSEQ multiplex PCR; TCRdb stores just in-frame clones and leaves some out. The sample yields over 7,000 clones, nearly 80% seen once. The source material was CD8+ T cells sorted from blood. These receptors came from an adult with rheumatoid arthritis.

A few counts support this clone. The junction and the germline gene differ at one end; a read error may be behind it. V is TRBV7-2 and J is TRBJ2-7; 10 nucleotides align to TRBD2. CDR3 length equals 12 residues. The germline V gene has CDR1 SGHTA and CDR2 FQGNSA. CDR3 loop: CASSLTSGTVNF. The CDR3 nucleotides read TGTGCCAGCAGCCTTACTAGCGGGACCGTCAACTTC.

V is TRBV28 and J is TRBJ2-3, with D tentatively TRBD2 (6 bases). This CDR3 contains 17 residues. CDR1 MDHEN and CDR2 SYDVKM come from the germline V gene. V gave up 4 bases and J gave up 2 bases, with 19 bases separating them. CDR3 protein: CASSYLGLADLTDTQYF. The CDR3 coding sequence is TGTGCCAGCAGTTACCTGGGTTTAGCGGACCTCACAGATACGCAGTATTTT.

V usage is TRBV5-6 and J usage is TRBJ2-3; TRBD1 might be the D (6 bases). The CDR3 totals 15 residues. Germline assignment: CDR1 SGHDT and CDR2 YYEEEE. Trimming took 0 bases from V and 3 from J, leaving 11 bases between them. CDR3: CASSLDRVVTDTQYF. The CDR3 region has the DNA TGTGCCAGCAGCTTGGACAGGGTCGTTACAGATACGCAGTATTTT.

The gene calls are TRBV28 and TRBJ2-7; D ambiguous. The CDR3 consists of 14 residues. Germline-derived CDR1 and CDR2 are MDHEN and SYDVKM. V was shortened by 4 bases and J by 3 bases, with 13 bases between the two germline ends. For the CDR3, the DNA is TGTGCCAGCAGTTATGCAAGTAAGAACTACGAGCAGTACTTC. Its translation is CASSYASKNYEQYF.